The present entry profiles one T cell receptor (beta chain) with its context. The sample is drawn from a study of blood T cell repertoires in COVID-19. Whole-study context: Spain, Italy and the United States supplied samples that represented acute and convalescent COVID-19. The cDNA or gDNA used as material had been derived from T cells, B-cell-depleted T cells, or PBMCs.

As processed by the authors: Scientists estimated how many nucleated cells there were by amplifying reference gene primers. This table comes from immunoSEQ multiplex PCR, and its TCRdb copy is limited to in-frame clones, with some not included. D and trimming come from the DNA, and the V and J calls and clone size come from that table. In the table there are around 130,000 clones, 80% to 90% of which are singletons. V was pared by 4 bases and J by 6 bases, with 8 bases of the junction left unmatched. Germline V gene lookup returns CDR1 MNHEY and CDR2 SMNVEV (reference sequence). This CDR3 has 14 amino acids.

Sequenced: peripheral blood. The origin of this receptor is a man aged 55 to 69 with active or convalescent COVID-19. The V call is TRBV27, the J call TRBJ1-1; the match to TRBD1 covers 7 bases. This CDR3 reads CASSYRGVRSEAFF. The CDR3 nucleotides read TGTGCCAGCAGTTACAGGGGAGTGCGATCTGAAGCTTTCTTT.